This TCR beta chain was profiled in a study of cytomegalovirus exposure and HLA in healthy donors. Study-level results: Most TCR beta V segments were productive about 87% or about 30% of the time in an earlier analysis. Later on, a genetic analysis was performed. It linked a missense variant in DCLRE1C with V- and J-gene trimming of TCR beta.

The PCR was carried out with 60 Vbeta primers and 13 Jbeta primers. TCRdb's table, derived via immunoSEQ multiplex PCR, lists solely in-frame clones and lacks some. The table shows around 170,000 clones, with around 83% occurring only once. Remarks on this clone: The antigen remains unidentified. Other DNA sequences in the sample encode the same CDR3.

Germline assignment: CDR1 KGHSH and CDR2 LQKENI. V lost 4 bases and J lost 1, with 7 bases in between. The CDR3 contains 13 residues. The specimen was PBMCs. The chain uses TRBV18 and TRBJ1-1; D gene unclear. The receptor was derived from a woman aged 18-35 years in good health and CMV-seronegative. CDR3 DNA: TGTGCCAGCTCACAGGGAGGGAACACTGAAGCTTTCTTT. Its protein is CASSQGGNTEAFF.